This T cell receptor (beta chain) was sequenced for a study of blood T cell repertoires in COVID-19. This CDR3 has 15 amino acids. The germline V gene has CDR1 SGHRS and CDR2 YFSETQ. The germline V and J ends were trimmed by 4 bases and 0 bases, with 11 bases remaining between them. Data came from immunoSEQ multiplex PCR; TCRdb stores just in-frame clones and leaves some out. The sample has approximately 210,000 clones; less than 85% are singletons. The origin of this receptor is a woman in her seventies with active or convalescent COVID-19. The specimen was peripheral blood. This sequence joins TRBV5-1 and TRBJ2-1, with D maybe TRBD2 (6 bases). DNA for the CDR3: TGCGCCAGCAGCGGTAATAGCGGCTCCTACAATGAGCAGTTCTTC. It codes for CASSGNSGSYNEQFF.